A single sample gave rise to the 26 T cell receptor beta chains below, sequenced in a study of blood T cells in healthy people across ages. Primed by a sample-barcoded 5' primer and a J-beta primer mix, a second PCR proceeded for 7 to 11 cycles. TCRdb fed the 5' RACE reads into MiXCR, producing one record per CDR3 protein. The data contain some 900,000 distinct CDR3 sequences, more than 25% of them singletons. The sequencing sample was made of blood. Receptors were obtained from an elderly woman in good health.

The rearrangement links TRBV4-1 to TRBJ2-7; D is undetermined. Germline V CDR1 and CDR2: MGHRA, YSYEKL. The CDR3 sequence is 14 residues long. Trimming pared 0 bases from V and 10 bases from J, leaving 16 bases between. CDR3 protein: CASSQDTASFAQYF. In DNA form, the CDR3 reads TGCGCCAGCAGCCAAGATACCGCGAGTTTTGCCCAGTACTTC.

This clonotype was counted many times. The chain uses TRBV6-2 or TRBV6-3 and TRBJ2-1; the match to TRBD2 covers 8 bases. The V segment lost 7 bases and the J segment 0 bases; nucleotides outside the gene matches: 17. Germline CDR1 is MNHEY and CDR2 is SVGEGT. The CDR3 length is 19 residues. The CDR3 sequence is CASKNSGAVKSSSYNEQFF. DNA for the CDR3: TGTGCCAGCAAGAATAGCGGGGCCGTAAAATCTAGCTCCTACAATGAGCAGTTCTTC.

This clonotype came up many times. The rearrangement joins TRBV6-5 to TRBJ2-7; D tentatively reads TRBD1 or TRBD2 (5 bases each). The V end lost 5 bases, the J end lost 1 base, and 15 bases lay between the germline ends. The CDR3 loop spans 15 amino acids. CDR1 is MNHEY, CDR2 SVGAGI, per germline. In DNA, the CDR3 is TGTGCCAGCAGTGACTATAGTGGGGGATCCTACGAGCAGTACTTC. It codes for CASSDYSGGSYEQYF.

The chain recombines TRBV7-9 with TRBJ1-2, with TRBD1 matching 7 bases. The CDR3 is 13 amino acids. The J segment lost 8 bases and the V segment lost 4 bases, leaving 7 bases of the junction unmatched. The germline V gene encodes CDR1 SEHNR and CDR2 FQNEAQ (reference sequence). CDR3 nucleotide sequence: TGTGCCAGCAGCTCGGCAGGGGGGTTGGGCTACACCTTC. Protein: CASSSAGGLGYTF.

This clonotype was counted ten times or more. The V and J genes are TRBV5-1 and TRBJ2-3, with 9 bases identical to TRBD2. This CDR3 has 18 amino acids. Germline CDR1 is SGHRS and CDR2 is YFSETQ. V lost 0 bases to trimming and J lost 0 bases; unmatched junction nucleotides: 8. The CDR3 coding sequence is TGCGCCAGCAGCTTGGAACGTCTAGCGGGGACTAGCACAGATACGCAGTATTTT. Translation: CASSLERLAGTSTDTQYF.

With regard to this clonotype: A much larger clone differs from this one at a single base, so this may be a read error. This chain connects TRBV7-6 to TRBJ2-5; D tentatively fits TRBD1 or TRBD2 (5 bases each). CDR1 and CDR2 (germline): SGHVS, FNYEAQ. CDR3 length: 16 residues. V lost 5 bases to trimming and J lost 5 bases, with 21 bases between them. CDR3 coding DNA: TGTGCCAGCAGCGGCAACTCCGGGACCTTGGAGGAGACCCAGTACTTC. Residues: CASSGNSGTLEETQYF.

With regard to this clonotype: Compared with germline, one end of the junction differs, possibly owing to a read error. This chain links TRBV7-2 with TRBJ1-1; 9 bases fit TRBD1. Germline lookup yields CDR1 SGHTA and CDR2 FQGNSA. This CDR3 spans 14 amino acids. The chain's CDR3 is CVSSRYRGPTEAFF. CDR3 nucleotides: TGTGTCAGCAGCCGCTACAGGGGGCCCACTGAAGCTTTCTTT. Using reference TRBV7-2 and TRBJ1-1 for the parts outside the CDR3, the full variable domain is GAGVSQSPSNKVTEKGKDVELRCDPISGHTALYWYRQSLGQGLEFLIYFQGNSAPDKSGLPSDRFSAERTGGSVSTLTIQRTQQEDSAVYLCVSSRYRGPTEAFFGQGTRLTVV.

The sample holds a few counts of this clonotype. A much larger clone differs from this one at a single base, so this may be a read error. The chain employs TRBV6-6 and TRBJ1-6, with 9 bases matching TRBD1. Germline values: CDR1 MNHNY, CDR2 SVGAGI (reference sequence). This CDR3 has 16 amino acids. The CDR3 reads CASSYGGQGFGSPPHF. For the CDR3, the DNA is TGTGCCAGCAGTTACGGGGGACAGGGTTTTGGTTCACCCCCCCACTTT.

To note about this clonotype: A much more abundant neighbour one base away suggests this may be a read error. The J gene is TRBJ2-4, the V gene TRBV2; 8 bases line up with TRBD1. The J call is in doubt because the DNA end fits TRBJ2-7 better. Germline CDR1 reads SNHLY; CDR2 reads FYNNEI. The CDR3 contains 14 residues. CDR3 bases: TGTGCCAGCAGTGATCAGGGGGCCTCCTGCGAGCAGTACTTC. Encoded protein: CASSDQGASCEQYF.

Only one count was recorded for this clonotype. The junction departs from the called germline gene at one end, perhaps through a read error. The chain combines TRBV18 with TRBJ2-5; TRBD1 matches 9 bases. Germline V gene lookup returns CDR1 KGHSH and CDR2 LQKENI. The CDR3 length is 15 residues. This CDR3 is CAGSTGTGMRETQYF. Here the CDR3 DNA reads TGTGCCGGCTCAACGGGGACAGGGATGCGGGAGACCCAGTACTTC.

In this sample, this clonotype turned up once. This sequence joins TRBV7-7 and TRBJ2-2, with 7 nucleotides matching TRBD2. This CDR3 has 17 amino acids. The germline V gene has CDR1 SSHAT and CDR2 FNYEAQ (reference sequence). The V segment lost 0 bases and the J segment 0 bases; nucleotides outside the gene matches: 4. The DNA for the CDR3 is TGTGCCAGCAGCTTAGCTGCGGGGGACTCGAACACCGGGGAGCTGTTTTTT. The encoded protein is CASSLAAGDSNTGELFF.

This sequence joins TRBV5-6 and TRBJ2-5; D possibly corresponds to TRBD2 (5 bases). The better agreement between TRBJ2-1 and the DNA end casts doubt on the J call. Germline CDR1 is SGHDT and CDR2 is YYEEEE. The CDR3 loop spans 14 amino acids. DNA for the CDR3: TGTGCCAGCAGGCGGGTTAGGGAACAAGAGACCCAGTTCTTC. Residues: CASRRVREQETQFF.

This clonotype was recorded once. A read error is possible here, since a much larger clone lies one base away. The chain employs TRBV12-3 or TRBV12-4 and TRBJ2-4, with 9 nucleotides matching TRBD2. The CDR3 totals 14 residues. The J segment lost 9 bases and the V segment lost 3 bases, leaving 6 bases of the junction unmatched. CDR3 sequence (DNA): TGTGCCAGCAGTTTGGCGGGAGGGGAAAGCATTCAGTACTTC. Translating it yields CASSLAGGESIQYF.

This clonotype was observed at least ten times. V is TRBV3-1 and J is TRBJ2-3, with D uncertain. The CDR3 extends over 15 amino acids. Germline CDR1 and CDR2: LGHDT and YNNKEL (reference sequence). V lost 3 bases and J lost 2, with 12 bases in between. Here the CDR3 DNA reads TGTGCCAGCAGCCAGGGCTTACTGGACACAGATACGCAGTATTTT. Translation: CASSQGLLDTDTQYF.

This clonotype occurred a few times. A read error may explain this, as a much larger clone is one base away. The J gene is TRBJ2-5, the V gene TRBV5-1; 7 bases match TRBD2. Per germline, CDR1 SGHRS and CDR2 YFSETQ. CDR3 size: 15 residues. CDR3 DNA: TGCGCCAGCAGCTTGGGTACTAGCGTACAAGAGACCCGGTACTTC. This encodes CASSLGTSVQETRYF. Drawing the rest from reference TRBV5-1 and TRBJ2-5, the complete variable domain is KAGVTQTPRYLIKTRGQQVTLSCSPISGHRSVSWYQQTPGQGLQFLFEYFSETQRNKGNFPGRFSGRQFSNSRSEMNVSTLELGDSALYLCASSLGTSVQETRYFGPGTRLLVL.

In its sample, this clonotype was seen many times. This rearrangement joins TRBV7-2 to TRBJ2-7, with D possibly matching TRBD1 (5 bases). This CDR3 has 14 amino acids. Germline CDR1 and CDR2: SGHTA and FQGNSA. Between the trimmed V and J ends, which lost 1 base and 2 bases, there was a span of 9 bases. Here the CDR3 reads CASSLEAGTYEQYF. The CDR3 DNA reads TGTGCCAGCAGCTTAGAGGCAGGGACCTACGAGCAGTACTTC. Drawing the rest from reference TRBV7-2 and TRBJ2-7, the complete variable domain is GAGVSQSPSNKVTEKGKDVELRCDPISGHTALYWYRQSLGQGLEFLIYFQGNSAPDKSGLPSDRFSAERTGGSVSTLTIQRTQQEDSAVYLCASSLEAGTYEQYFGPGTRLTVT.

The chain has TRBV7-2 and TRBJ2-1; D call uncertain. Germline CDR1 is SGHTA and CDR2 is FQGNSA. The CDR3 is 14 amino acids. V was trimmed by 2 bases and J by 6 bases, leaving 11 bases between them. The CDR3: CASSLPGPGNEQFF. DNA for the CDR3: TGTGCCAGCAGCTTACCAGGACCAGGCAATGAGCAGTTCTTC.

Worth noting for this clonotype: A clone one base away is much larger, so this may be a read error. The rearrangement uses TRBV9 and TRBJ2-7; the match to TRBD1 covers 12 bases. The CDR3 contains 16 residues. The V gene's germline CDR1 is SGDLS and CDR2 YYNGEE. CDR3 sequence (DNA): TGTGTCAGCAGCCCCCTGGGACAGGGGGCCCCCTACGAGCAGTACTTC. It yields the protein CVSSPLGQGAPYEQYF.

V gene TRBV5-1 combines with J gene TRBJ2-3; the D gene is possibly TRBD1 (5 bases). The V gene lost 3 bases and the J gene lost 1 base, with 18 bases spanning the gap. This CDR3 region has 17 residues. Germline V gene lookup returns CDR1 SGHRS and CDR2 YFSETQ. CDR3 in DNA: TGCGCCAGCAGCTCCGCTAGGGGTAGCCGGGGCACAGATACGCAGTATTTT. It codes for CASSSARGSRGTDTQYF. The complete variable domain, with remaining parts taken from reference TRBV5-1 and TRBJ2-3, reads KAGVTQTPRYLIKTRGQQVTLSCSPISGHRSVSWYQQTPGQGLQFLFEYFSETQRNKGNFPGRFSGRQFSNSRSEMNVSTLELGDSALYLCASSSARGSRGTDTQYFGPGTRLTVL.

The table lists this clonotype with many counts. The chain employs TRBV25-1 and TRBJ1-5; D possibly corresponds to TRBD1 (6 bases). CDR1 and CDR2 from the germline V gene are MGHDK and SYGVNS. The CDR3 is 14 amino acids. The V and J ends lost 5 bases and 3 bases respectively, with 11 bases between them. This CDR3 reads CASSQTGVNQPQHF. The CDR3 DNA is TGTGCCAGCAGTCAGACAGGCGTCAATCAGCCCCAGCATTTT.

The table lists this clonotype with a count of one. The genes are TRBV4-2 and TRBJ2-5; 9 positions match TRBD2. The J call may be mistaken, given a closer DNA end match to TRBJ2-7. The CDR3 is 15 amino acids. Germline V CDR1 and CDR2: LGHNA, YNFKEQ. The CDR3 nucleotides are TGTGCCAGCAGCCACGAAGCGGGAGGCCCCGACGAGCAGTACTTC. Residues: CASSHEAGGPDEQYF.

Worth noting for this clonotype: A much larger clone differs by one base, so this may be a read error. The chain has TRBV7-9 and TRBJ2-7; 8 nucleotides agree with TRBD1. Germline loops: CDR1 SEHNR, CDR2 FQNEAQ (reference sequence). The CDR3 is 15 amino acids. The CDR3, as DNA: TGTGCCTGCAGCTCCAGGACAGGGAAGGCCTACGAGCAGTACTTC. This gives the protein CACSSRTGKAYEQYF.

The rearrangement joins TRBV10-3 to TRBJ1-2; D gene unclear. The CDR3 runs 12 residues. Trimming shortened V by 3 bases and J by 7 bases, and 9 bases separated the two germline ends. CDR1 and CDR2 (germline): ENHRY, SYGVKD. The CDR3 sequence: CAISDSVGGYTF. The DNA for the CDR3 is TGTGCCATCAGTGACAGCGTCGGTGGCTACACCTTC.

The sample holds many counts of this clonotype. The V call is TRBV4-3, the J call TRBJ2-1; TRBD2 matches at 11 bases. CDR1 is LGHNA and CDR2 is YSLEER in the germline V gene. The length of the CDR3 is 16 residues. Trimming removed 4 bases from V and 8 bases from J; junction bases left unmatched: 10. As DNA, the CDR3 is TGCGCCAGCAGCCCAGAAGGACTAGCGGGCCTCGATGAGCAGTTCTTC. As protein: CASSPEGLAGLDEQFF.

This clonotype was counted many times. This chain links TRBV3-1 with TRBJ2-3, with 7 bases identical to TRBD1. This CDR3 has 17 residues. J gave up 3 bases and V 2 bases, and 11 bases lay outside the gene matches. In germline, CDR1 is LGHDT, CDR2 YNNKEL (reference sequence). The DNA for the CDR3 is TGTGCCAGCAGCCAACAAAGACAGGGAAAGTGGACAGATACGCAGTATTTT. Its protein is CASSQQRQGKWTDTQYF.

This clonotype came up many times. V gene TRBV12-3 or TRBV12-4 combines with J gene TRBJ1-2, with a tentative D call TRBD1 (5 bases). Trimming left V 7 bases short and J 7 bases short, with 19 bases between. The CDR3 consists of 14 residues. CDR3 nucleotide sequence: TGTGCCAGCATTTCGACAGCTCCCGGGGGTGGCTACACCTTC. Translation gives CASISTAPGGGYTF.